This is a list of T cell receptor beta chains from one sample in a study of T cells in Graves' hyperthyroidism and ophthalmopathy. TCRdb redid the calling of the multiplex PCR reads with MiXCR, one entry per CDR3 protein. The profile shows roughly 380,000 distinct CDR3 sequences, approximately 13% of them singletons. The sample was blood. The receptors come from a woman aged 55-69 years with Graves' hyperthyroidism. CDR3s include the opening cysteine and the closing phenylalanine or tryptophan. The order of the fields is V gene, clone size, D gene, J gene, CDR3 protein, CDR3 DNA. D genes are given only for firm matches. A clone size is listed for some rows: how often the clone was seen (once, few, many), or a class if it is expanded.

TRBV30	many	NA	TRBJ1-2	CAWSVGRGWGYTF	TGTGCCTGGAGTGTAGGCAGGGGCTGGGGCTACACCTTC
TRBV18	many	TRBD2	TRBJ2-1	CASSPGLAGLYNEQFF	TGTGCCAGCTCACCTGGACTAGCGGGCCTGTACAATGAGCAGTTCTTC
TRBV11-2	many	TRBD2	TRBJ2-7	CASSLGTSHEQYF	TGTGCCAGCAGCTTAGGGACTAGCCACGAGCAGTACTTC
TRBV7-9	few	NA	TRBJ2-1	CASGPSGLYNEQFF	TGTGCCAGCGGCCCATCGGGACTCTACAATGAGCAGTTCTTC
TRBV20-1	NA	TRBD1	TRBJ2-1	CSARLQGAVYEQFF	TGCAGTGCTAGACTACAGGGGGCGGTTTATGAGCAGTTCTTC
TRBV27	NA	NA	TRBJ1-6	CASGRGNSPLHF	TGTGCCAGCGGACGGGGGAATTCACCCCTCCACTTT
TRBV30	many	NA	TRBJ2-7	CAWSKTGSEQYF	TGTGCCTGGAGCAAAACAGGAAGCGAGCAGTACTTC
TRBV6-1	few	TRBD1	TRBJ2-5	CASKPGQGSGETQYF	TGTGCCAGCAAACCGGGACAGGGGTCAGGAGAGACCCAGTACTTC
TRBV27	few	TRBD2	TRBJ2-7	CASSASTSGDKPYEQYF	TGTGCCAGCAGTGCGTCGACTAGCGGGGACAAACCCTACGAGCAGTACTTC
TRBV30	many	TRBD1	TRBJ1-2	CAWSATTGTGYTF	TGTGCCTGGAGTGCAACGACAGGGACTGGCTACACCTTC
TRBV4-2	NA	TRBD1	TRBJ1-2	CASSRPDRVPGGYTF	TGTGCCAGCAGCCGCCCGGACAGGGTACCAGGGGGCTACACCTTC
TRBV7-9	NA	NA	TRBJ2-1	CASSQSRGSYNEQFF	TGTGCCAGCAGCCAAAGCCGCGGGTCTTACAATGAGCAGTTCTTC
TRBV18	many	NA	TRBJ1-1	CASSPGTRTEAFF	TGTGCCAGCTCACCCGGGACAAGAACTGAAGCTTTCTTT
TRBV7-2	NA	NA	TRBJ1-1	CASSLNNYNIEAFF	TGTGCCAGCAGCTTAAACAATTATAATATAGAAGCTTTCTTT
TRBV2	many	NA	TRBJ2-7	CAGQRTLSYEQYF	TGTGCCGGGCAGCGTACCCTCTCCTACGAGCAGTACTTC
TRBV24-1	many	NA	TRBJ2-5	CATSGERSGSQETQYF	TGTGCCACCAGCGGCGAAAGAAGCGGGTCCCAAGAGACCCAGTACTTC